The sequence of this T cell receptor (beta chain) was determined in a study of blood T cell repertoires in COVID-19. Study details: In each case, the material was cDNA or gDNA derived from T cells, B-cell-depleted T cells, or PBMCs.

CDR1 is LGHNA and CDR2 is YNFKEQ in the germline V gene. V lost 2 bases to trimming and J lost 10 bases, with 11 bases between them. The CDR3 extends over 12 amino acids. Authors' processing steps: Nucleated cell counts were estimated from reference gene primer amplification. Here immunoSEQ multiplex PCR was the method, and the copy in TCRdb shows in-frame clones only, minus some. V, J and clone size were drawn from that table, and D and trimming were deduced from the DNA. This table has about 200,000 clones, roughly nine tenths appearing once. The material sequenced was peripheral blood. The J gene is TRBJ1-1, the V gene TRBV4-2; a possible D gene is TRBD1 (5 bases). This receptor was obtained from a woman between 50 and 59 years old with acute or convalescent COVID-19. The DNA for the CDR3 is TGTGCCAGCAGCCAACTGACAGCGGGAGCTTTCTTT. Its translation is CASSQLTAGAFF.